These 8 T cell receptor beta chains came from one sample sequenced in a study of blood T cell repertoires in COVID-19. Clones were read by immunoSEQ multiplex PCR, and TCRdb kept only the in-frame ones, dropping some. The sample includes about 220,000 clones, roughly 80% of them seen just once. Material: peripheral blood. The receptor source for this set is a human donor in a cohort sampled during active COVID-19.

The chain is built from TRBV5-1 and TRBJ2-4, with D possibly matching TRBD2 (6 bases). The CDR3 covers 14 residues. Germline-derived CDR1 and CDR2 are SGHRS and YFSETQ. V lost 6 bases, J lost 5 bases, and 15 bases lay in between. The CDR3 DNA reads TGCGCCAGCAAACCTCGCTTAGCGGAAAACATTCAGTACTTC. Translation: CASKPRLAENIQYF.

This sequence joins TRBV28 and TRBJ1-4; D gene uncertain. Germline V gene data show CDR1 as MDHEN and CDR2 as SYDVKM. This CDR3 is built from 16 residues. V lost 2 bases to trimming and J lost 0 bases, with 10 bases between them. The CDR3: CASSLPMGATNEKLFF. The CDR3 region has the DNA TGTGCCAGCAGTTTACCAATGGGCGCAACTAATGAAAAACTGTTTTTT.

This clone has just one count. The chain has TRBV7-8 and TRBJ2-7, with 10 bases fitting TRBD1. V lost 5 bases to trimming and J lost 7 bases; unmatched junction nucleotides: 5. The germline V gene has CDR1 SGHVS and CDR2 FQNEAQ. This CDR3 is 13 amino acids long. CDR3 DNA sequence: TGTGCCAGCAGCCATGACAGGGGGCAGGAGCAGTACTTC. This sequence encodes CASSHDRGQEQYF. Based on the CDR3 plus reference TRBV7-8 and TRBJ2-7, the full variable domain is GAGVSQSPRYKVAKRGQDVALRCDPISGHVSLFWYQQALGQGPEFLTYFQNEAQLDKSGLPSDRFFAERPEGSVSTLKIQRTQQEDSAVYLCASSHDRGQEQYFGPGTRLTVT.

The chain recombines TRBV4-3 with TRBJ2-2; D perhaps matches TRBD2 (5 bases). Germline lookup yields CDR1 LGHNA and CDR2 YSLEER. The CDR3 totals 14 residues. The V and J ends lost 4 bases and 5 bases respectively, with 11 bases between them. The CDR3 region has the DNA TGCGCCAGCAGCCCTCTGACGGGAACCGGGGAGCTGTTTTTT. Amino acids: CASSPLTGTGELFF.

V gene TRBV4-3 combines with J gene TRBJ1-1, with D hard to call. Germline lookup yields CDR1 LGHNA and CDR2 YSLEER. The CDR3 loop spans 14 amino acids. Trimming left V 4 bases short and J 6 bases short, with 15 bases between. CDR3 in amino acids: CASSPNWGESEAFF. The CDR3 region has the DNA TGCGCCAGCAGCCCTAACTGGGGAGAATCTGAAGCTTTCTTT.

The rearrangement uses TRBV5-4 and TRBJ2-7, with a weak D call TRBD1 (6 bases). Per the germline V gene, CDR1 is SGHNT and CDR2 is YYREEE (reference sequence). V was pared by 4 bases and J by 3 bases, with 14 bases between. This CDR3 has 14 amino acids. Here the CDR3 reads CASSPGQKVYEQYF. The DNA for the CDR3 is TGTGCCAGCAGCCCAGGACAGAAGGTCTACGAGCAGTACTTC.

The gene calls are TRBV29-1 and TRBJ1-2; a weak D match, TRBD1 (5 bases). The V end lost 6 bases, the J end lost 3 bases, and 8 bases lay between the germline ends. Looked up from germline, CDR1 is SQVTM and CDR2 is ANQGSEA. This CDR3 region has 11 residues. The CDR3: CSVGGDYGYTF. The CDR3 region has the DNA TGCAGCGTGGGGGGGGACTATGGCTACACCTTC.

This clone was seen just once. The V call is TRBV5-1, the J call TRBJ2-3, with TRBD2 matching 10 bases. Per germline, CDR1 SGHRS and CDR2 YFSETQ. Losses at the gene ends were 4 bases for V and 0 bases for J; bases not matched to a gene: 2. This CDR3 region has 15 residues. CDR3: CASSTSGDSTDTQYF. CDR3 DNA: TGCGCCAGCAGCACTAGCGGGGACAGCACAGATACGCAGTATTTT. The full variable domain, in which reference TRBV5-1 and TRBJ2-3 provide the parts outside the CDR3, is KAGVTQTPRYLIKTRGQQVTLSCSPISGHRSVSWYQQTPGQGLQFLFEYFSETQRNKGNFPGRFSGRQFSNSRSEMNVSTLELGDSALYLCASSTSGDSTDTQYFGPGTRLTVL.